Listed here are 14 T cell receptor beta chains from one sample, sequenced in a study of T cell responses to AZD1222 COVID-19 vaccine (dated by TCRdb to the early 2020s). Per the publication, the time point label means: baseline before first vaccination. The library was made by the immunoSEQ multiplex PCR assay. In TCRdb, the immuneACCESS table is reduced to in-frame sequences with V and J assigned. These tables do not hold every clone; where another copy was compared, an unresolved V gene accounts for under half, and the others remain unexplained. Present in this sample are 120,000 to 150,000 clones, roughly 90% of which were seen just once. The ten largest make up under 3.5% of the sample. This specimen was peripheral blood, taken on day 0 of AZD1222 vaccination. The source of these receptors is an adult in good health.

This sequence joins TRBV7-2 and TRBJ2-1; 7 bases align to TRBD1. Trimming removed 4 bases from V and 5 bases from J; junction bases left unmatched: 2. Looked up from germline, CDR1 is SGHTA and CDR2 is FQGNSA. This CDR3 has 13 residues. The CDR3 region has the DNA TGTGCCAGCAGCTCCAGGGGGAACAATGAGCAGTTCTTC. It yields the protein CASSSRGNNEQFF.

This chain uses TRBV9 with TRBJ2-2; no clear D. The germline V gene encodes CDR1 SGDLS and CDR2 YYNGEE. Trimming took 0 bases from V and 4 from J, leaving 4 bases between them. The CDR3 is 13 residues long. The CDR3 protein is CASSVAGTGELFF. CDR3 in DNA: TGTGCCAGCAGCGTAGCTGGCACCGGGGAGCTGTTTTTT.

The chain combines TRBV7-2 with TRBJ1-5; 11 nucleotides agree with TRBD1. After removal of 5 bases from V and 7 bases from J, the junction contained 7 bases not matched to a gene. This CDR3 has 15 residues. Germline V gene sequence: CDR1 SGHTA, CDR2 FQGNSA. The CDR3 here is CASSPGQGEFQPQHF. CDR3 bases: TGTGCCAGCAGCCCGGGACAGGGGGAATTCCAGCCCCAGCATTTT.

The chain employs TRBV28 and TRBJ2-3, with TRBD2 matching over 10 bases. Germline CDR1 is MDHEN and CDR2 is SYDVKM. The CDR3 runs 14 residues. J was trimmed by 4 bases and V by 10 bases; bases with no gene match: 8. The CDR3 DNA reads as TGTGCCACCTCAGCGGGAGGGGTGTCAGATACGCAGTATTTT. Its protein product is CATSAGGVSDTQYF.

The chain recombines TRBV12-3 or TRBV12-4 with TRBJ2-2; D possibly corresponds to TRBD2 (5 bases). This CDR3 comprises 11 residues. Deletions cut 8 bases from V and 6 bases from J, with 7 bases between. The CDR3 loop reads CASLSAGELFF. CDR3 DNA sequence: TGTGCCAGCCTTAGCGCCGGGGAGCTGTTTTTT.

This chain connects TRBV18 to TRBJ2-7; D gene ambiguous. The V and J ends lost 3 bases and 5 bases respectively, with 8 bases between them. CDR3 length equals 12 residues. CDR1 KGHSH and CDR2 LQKENI come from the germline V gene. As DNA, the CDR3 is TGTGCCAGCTCACCCCTTGGGGACGAGCAGTACTTC. Residues: CASSPLGDEQYF.

This clone was seen only a few times. The chain is built from TRBV6-5 and TRBJ2-7; a weak D match, TRBD1 (5 bases). Trimming took 2 bases from V and 2 from J, leaving 13 bases between them. Germline assignment: CDR1 MNHEY and CDR2 SVGAGI. The CDR3 is 15 residues long. CDR3 bases: TGTGCCAGCAGTTACAGGCAGGGTGGACCCTACGAGCAGTACTTC. Encoded protein: CASSYRQGGPYEQYF.

V usage is TRBV28 and J usage is TRBJ2-5, with 9 bases matching TRBD2. CDR1 and CDR2 from the germline V gene are MDHEN and SYDVKM. This CDR3 contains 15 residues. V dropped 2 bases and J dropped 5; count of bases not matched to a gene: 6. CDR3 in DNA: TGTGCCAGCAGTTTAGGGGGACTAGCCCGGGAGACCCAGTACTTC. Amino acid sequence: CASSLGGLARETQYF.

With regard to this clone: Other DNA variants within this sample encode the same CDR3. The genes are TRBV7-2 and TRBJ2-7, with 11 nucleotides matching TRBD2. The J segment lost 4 bases and the V segment lost 4 bases, leaving 3 bases of the junction unmatched. The CDR3 is 14 residues long. Germline V gives CDR1 SGHTA, CDR2 FQGNSA. CDR3 coding DNA: TGTGCCAGCAGCTGGGGACTAGCGGAGTACGAGCAGTACTTC. Its protein product is CASSWGLAEYEQYF.

The CDR3 coding sequence is TGTGCCAGTAGTATCGGGGGCCCACAGGAGGAGCAGTTCTTC. It codes for CASSIGGPQEEQFF. The gene calls are TRBV19 and TRBJ2-1, with D perhaps given as TRBD1 or TRBD2 (6 bases each). Deletions cut 3 bases from V and 10 bases from J, with 16 bases between. The CDR3 sequence is 14 residues long. Germline V CDR1 and CDR2: LNHDA, SQIVND (reference sequence).

The rearrangement uses TRBV6-5 and TRBJ1-2; 7 nucleotides match TRBD1. The V and J ends lost 5 bases and 8 bases, in that order; junction bases with no gene match: 14. The germline CDR1 and CDR2 sequences are MNHEY and SVGAGI. The CDR3 runs 15 residues. The CDR3 sequence is CASSNRDSALRGYTF. CDR3 bases: TGTGCCAGCAGTAATAGGGACAGTGCTCTACGAGGCTACACCTTC.

The rearrangement links TRBV19 to TRBJ2-7, with 10 bases fitting TRBD1. This CDR3 is built from 16 residues. CDR1 and CDR2 (germline): LNHDA, SQIVND (reference sequence). V lost 5 bases, J lost 6 bases, and 13 bases stayed unmatched. CDR3 sequence (DNA): TGTGCCAGTAGTCCCCAGTCCGGGACAGGGGTTGGCGAGCAGTACTTC. Translated: CASSPQSGTGVGEQYF.

This clone was seen a single time. The rearrangement links TRBV7-9 to TRBJ1-2; D might be TRBD1 (5 bases). CDR1 is SEHNR, CDR2 FQNEAQ, per germline (reference sequence). This CDR3 contains 16 residues. V was shortened by 1 base and J by 4 bases, with 16 bases between the two germline ends. CDR3 nucleotide sequence: TGTGCCAGCAGCTTAGAGACCTCATCGGGGGGCTATGGCTACACCTTC. Translation: CASSLETSSGGYGYTF.

This sequence joins TRBV7-9 and TRBJ1-4, with D tentatively TRBD1 (5 bases). V lost 1 base to trimming and J lost 5 bases, with 17 bases between them. Per germline, CDR1 SEHNR and CDR2 FQNEAQ (reference sequence). The CDR3 totals 17 residues. CDR3 sequence (DNA): TGTGCCAGCAGCTTAGAATCTTCCGGGGCCTCGAATGAAAAACTGTTTTTT. It specifies CASSLESSGASNEKLFF.